This TCR beta chain was observed in a study of blood T cell repertoires in COVID-19. Here immunoSEQ multiplex PCR was the method, and the copy in TCRdb shows in-frame clones only, minus some. This sample yields around 170,000 clones, of which just over 85% are seen a single time; roughly 8.6% belongs to the top ten. This CDR3 region has 14 residues. The germline V and J ends were trimmed by 10 bases and 2 bases, with 17 bases remaining between them. The study recruited people aged about 18 to 90 years across 24 US areas. Cohort placement rested on clinical history that participants reported themselves.

Sequencing was performed on PBMCs or T cells enriched from blood (not recorded which). This chain connects TRBV5-3 to TRBJ2-3; D unresolved. TRBV5-3 is flagged as an ORF with uncertain function. The clonotype originates from a woman between 18 and 29 years old who had recovered from COVID-19. The CDR3 sequence is CAGTTEQTTDTQYF. CDR3 bases: TGTGCCGGTACTACGGAACAAACCACAGATACGCAGTATTTT.